These 23 T cell receptor beta chains came from one sample sequenced in a study of T-cell memory formation after mild COVID-19. TCRdb itself ran the 5' RACE reads through MiXCR, one entry per CDR3 protein. The sample shows 300,000 to 350,000 distinct CDR3 sequences, around 19% of them seen only once. Sequenced: PBMCs or a T cell subset sorted from them (not recorded which). These receptors all come from a man aged 18 to 30 who had mild COVID-19 (a few samples of this study predate the infection). Cell type and time point are not known.

This clonotype has a handful of counts. The rearrangement links TRBV4-2 to TRBJ2-6; D possibly corresponds to TRBD1 (5 bases). Germline-derived CDR1 and CDR2 are LGHNA and YNFKEQ. The CDR3 totals 18 residues. Trimming cost V 0 bases and J 0 bases, with 12 bases left between them. CDR3 bases: TGTGCCAGCAGCCAAGAAGGCCCAGGGCGCTCTGGGGCCAACGTCCTGACTTTC. Its protein product is CASSQEGPGRSGANVLTF.

This clonotype was observed a handful of times. The chain uses TRBV15 and TRBJ2-4; 7 bases map to TRBD2. Losses at the gene ends were 5 bases for V and 8 bases for J; bases not matched to a gene: 9. Germline CDR1 is LNHNV and CDR2 is YYDKDF (reference sequence). This CDR3 is built from 14 residues. CDR3 protein: CATSVGRELYIQYF. CDR3 DNA sequence: TGTGCCACCAGCGTTGGGAGGGAGCTTTACATTCAGTACTTC.

This clonotype was counted between two and nine times. V usage is TRBV18 and J usage is TRBJ2-3, with D perhaps matching TRBD1 or TRBD2 (5 bases each). Germline V gives CDR1 KGHSH, CDR2 LQKENI. The CDR3 is made up of 15 amino acids. Trimming shortened V by 6 bases and J by 1 base, and 14 bases separated the two germline ends. CDR3 in amino acids: CASSSFLGGTDTQYF. The CDR3 coding sequence is TGTGCCAGCTCGTCCTTCCTGGGGGGCACAGATACGCAGTATTTT.

This clonotype occurred a few times. This chain links TRBV3-1 with TRBJ2-1, with 7 nucleotides matching TRBD1. Germline lookup yields CDR1 LGHDT and CDR2 YNNKEL (reference sequence). The ends lost 4 bases at V and 7 bases at J; junction bases unmatched: 7. The CDR3 totals 14 residues. CDR3 amino acids: CASSRRDSFNEQFF. CDR3 bases: TGTGCCAGCAGCCGACGGGACAGCTTTAATGAGCAGTTCTTC.

V and J are TRBV5-1 and TRBJ1-1; 7 nucleotides line up with TRBD1. The germline gives CDR1 SGHRS, CDR2 YFSETQ. The CDR3 is 16 residues long. J was trimmed by 4 bases and V by 4 bases; bases with no gene match: 13. The CDR3 reads CASSEQGWRLSTEAFF. DNA for the CDR3: TGCGCCAGCAGCGAACAGGGGTGGAGGCTGAGCACTGAAGCTTTCTTT.

This clonotype has a handful of counts. V usage is TRBV9 and J usage is TRBJ1-5; 10 bases map to TRBD1. The J segment lost 6 bases and the V segment lost 5 bases, leaving 5 bases of the junction unmatched. This CDR3 comprises 14 residues. The germline V gene has CDR1 SGDLS and CDR2 YYNGEE. The CDR3 nucleotides read TGTGCCAGCAGTCCAGGGACAGGGGTTCAGCCCCAGCATTTT. Amino acid sequence: CASSPGTGVQPQHF. Full variable domain (outside the CDR3, taken from reference TRBV9 and TRBJ1-5): DSGVTQTPKHLITATGQRVTLRCSPRSGDLSVYWYQQSLDQGLQFLIQYYNGEERAKGNILERFSAQQFPDLHSELNLSSLELGDSALYFCASSPGTGVQPQHFGDGTRLSIL.

This clonotype was recorded a few times. The chain couples TRBV9 to TRBJ2-5; 7 bases fit TRBD2. The CDR3 totals 17 residues. Germline loops: CDR1 SGDLS, CDR2 YYNGEE. The ends lost 0 bases at V and 4 bases at J; junction bases unmatched: 12. Here the CDR3 reads CASSVEGGQSPLETQYF. In nucleotides, the CDR3 is TGTGCCAGCAGCGTAGAGGGAGGGCAGAGTCCGCTAGAGACCCAGTACTTC.

The sample holds a few counts of this clonotype. The V gene is TRBV19, the J gene TRBJ2-1, with TRBD2 matching over 8 bases. V shed 5 bases and J 8 bases; nucleotides not matched to a gene: 5. The CDR3 runs 13 residues. Germline V gene lookup returns CDR1 LNHDA and CDR2 SQIVND (reference sequence). The CDR3 region is CASSFGLADEQFF. The CDR3 DNA is TGTGCCAGTAGTTTCGGACTAGCCGATGAGCAGTTCTTC. The whole variable domain, remainder taken from reference TRBV19 and TRBJ2-1, is DGGITQSPKYLFRKEGQNVTLSCEQNLNHDAMYWYRQDPGQGLRLIYYSQIVNDFQKGDIAEGYSVSREKKESFPLTVTSAQKNPTAFYLCASSFGLADEQFFGPGTRLTVL.

The CDR3 sequence is CASSAGTRATDTQYF. The CDR3 nucleotides read TGTGCCAGCAGCGCCGGGACTAGAGCCACAGATACGCAGTATTTT. The chain is built from TRBV2 and TRBJ2-3, with 8 bases matching TRBD2. Trimming removed 6 bases from V and 2 bases from J; junction bases left unmatched: 7. CDR3 length: 15 amino acids. Germline CDR1 reads SNHLY; CDR2 reads FYNNEI.

The chain employs TRBV6-2 or TRBV6-3 and TRBJ2-4; D is undetermined. Germline V lookup: CDR1 MNHEY, CDR2 SVGEGT. V was cut by 1 base and J by 15 bases, with 13 bases left in between. The CDR3 spans 12 residues. CDR3 DNA: TGTGCCAGCAGTTACTTCCTCTTCCGACGGTACTTC. This encodes CASSYFLFRRYF.

This clonotype has just a few counts. The chain carries TRBV20-1 and TRBJ2-3; 8 bases map to TRBD1. The CDR3 is made up of 13 amino acids. J lost 3 bases, V lost 8 bases, and 7 bases had no gene match. Per the germline V gene, CDR1 is DFQATT and CDR2 is SNEGSKA (reference sequence). The CDR3 DNA reads TGCAGTTCCGACAGGGGAGTTACAGATACGCAGTATTTT. Its translation: CSSDRGVTDTQYF.

The chain is built from TRBV4-3 and TRBJ1-1, with D perhaps TRBD1 (5 bases). Trimming cost V 0 bases and J 8 bases, with 13 bases left between them. This CDR3 region has 14 residues. From germline, CDR1 is LGHNA and CDR2 YSLEER. The chain's CDR3 is CASSQDRRGGEAFF. The CDR3 bases are TGCGCCAGCAGCCAAGATCGGAGGGGAGGCGAAGCTTTCTTT.

This clonotype has a handful of counts. The chain has TRBV7-2 and TRBJ2-5; D is unresolved. Germline assignment: CDR1 SGHTA and CDR2 FQGNSA. V was clipped by 7 bases and J by 1 base, with 16 bases between them. The CDR3 totals 15 residues. CDR3 residues: CASTATGLIQETQYF. The CDR3 DNA reads as TGTGCCAGCACCGCCACGGGTTTGATCCAAGAGACCCAGTACTTC.

This chain links TRBV7-2 with TRBJ1-6; no firm D call. From germline, CDR1 is SGHTA and CDR2 FQGNSA. V lost 2 bases and J 10 bases, leaving 9 bases between the germline ends. The CDR3 sequence is 13 residues long. The CDR3 DNA sequence: TGTGCCAGCAGCTTACAAGACGGCTCACCCCTCCACTTT. Translation: CASSLQDGSPLHF.

The V and J genes are TRBV6-2 or TRBV6-3 and TRBJ2-3; 9 bases fit TRBD2. This CDR3 region has 16 residues. CDR1 and CDR2 (germline): MNHEY, SVGEGT. The J segment lost 2 bases and the V segment lost 6 bases, leaving 9 bases of the junction unmatched. CDR3 residues: CASRMRRGGLTDTQYF. In DNA form, the CDR3 reads TGTGCCAGCAGGATGCGGCGGGGGGGCCTCACAGATACGCAGTATTTT.

In this sample, this clonotype turned up a few times. J is TRBJ1-5 and V is TRBV10-3; D is uncertain. V shed 7 bases and J shed 5 bases, with 12 bases lying between them. The CDR3 contains 13 residues. Germline V gives CDR1 ENHRY, CDR2 SYGVKD. This CDR3 is CAIKAGEDQPQHF. As DNA, the CDR3 is TGTGCCATCAAGGCGGGAGAGGATCAGCCCCAGCATTTT.

This clonotype was picked up a small number of times. The rearrangement uses TRBV7-9 and TRBJ2-6; no reliable D call. CDR1 SEHNR and CDR2 FQNEAQ come from the germline V gene (reference sequence). The CDR3 sequence is 14 residues long. V was trimmed by 5 bases and J by 1 base, leaving 6 bases between them. The CDR3: CASSEYSGANVLTF. CDR3 DNA sequence: TGTGCCAGCAGCGAATATTCTGGGGCCAACGTCCTGACTTTC.

This clonotype came up a few times. This chain links TRBV7-6 with TRBJ1-4, with a tentative D call TRBD1 (6 bases). CDR3 length: 13 amino acids. V lost 4 bases, J lost 8 bases, and 11 bases lay in between. Looked up from germline, CDR1 is SGHVS and CDR2 is FNYEAQ. CDR3 amino acids: CASSSEGGEKLFF. In nucleotides, the CDR3 is TGTGCCAGCAGCTCCGAAGGGGGGGAAAAACTGTTTTTT.

This clonotype was observed a handful of times. This chain connects TRBV5-1 to TRBJ2-3; possible D gene TRBD1, 5 bases. The CDR3 sequence is 15 residues long. Deletions cut 6 bases from V and 1 base from J, with 15 bases between. CDR1 is SGHRS, CDR2 YFSETQ, per germline. Written as DNA, the CDR3 is TGCGCCAGCAATAATAAGGGGCAGGGCACAGATACGCAGTATTTT. Its protein product is CASNNKGQGTDTQYF.

This clonotype was seen more than once but under ten times. The chain recombines TRBV6-1 with TRBJ2-7; a possible D gene is TRBD2 (6 bases). Germline CDR1 is MNHNS and CDR2 is SASEGT. V lost 0 bases and J lost 3, with 9 bases in between. This CDR3 contains 14 residues. The CDR3 reads CASSEARGSYEQYV. The CDR3 DNA sequence: TGTGCCAGCAGTGAAGCGCGGGGAAGCTACGAGCAGTACGTC.

The table lists this clonotype with many counts. J is TRBJ2-1 and V is TRBV11-2; D call uncertain. V was cut by 1 base and J by 10 bases, with 8 bases left in between. From germline, CDR1 is SGHAT and CDR2 FQNNGV. The CDR3 is made up of 12 amino acids. The CDR3: CASSLGVEEQFF. The CDR3 nucleotides are TGTGCCAGCAGCTTAGGGGTAGAGGAGCAGTTCTTC.

The V and J genes are TRBV29-1 and TRBJ2-2; D might be TRBD1 (6 bases). CDR3 length equals 13 residues. The germline V gene encodes CDR1 SQVTM and CDR2 ANQGSEA. The V end was cut by 8 bases, the J end by 0 bases, with 10 bases between. CDR3 DNA: TGCAGCTATCAGGGGTCGAACACCGGGGAGCTGTTTTTT. The encoded protein is CSYQGSNTGELFF.

The chain carries TRBV15 and TRBJ2-3; D not certain. Germline V gene sequence: CDR1 LNHNV, CDR2 YYDKDF (reference sequence). Trimming left V 1 base short and J 0 bases short, with 8 bases between. CDR3 length: 15 amino acids. The CDR3 nucleotides read TGTGCCACCAGCAGAGGCAGAGCTAGCACAGATACGCAGTATTTT. Residues: CATSRGRASTDTQYF.